This entry describes one T cell receptor beta chain. Its target antigen remains unknown. There are no base qualities to consult, and no much larger clone falls within one base. The data stem from a study of technical replicates of blood from a few donors (dated by TCRdb to about 2017). Receptors were amplified or captured by the immunoSEQ multiplex PCR assay. Sourced from immuneACCESS, this table was stored by TCRdb with only in-frame sequences that have V and J called. A share of the clones is absent; for the studies checked, an unresolved V gene accounts for under half, and the remainder has no known explanation. The sample table shows roughly 60,000 clones, and 91% are seen once. About 3.9% of the sample comes from the top ten. The CDR3, from cysteine to phenylalanine, totals 12 residues. The retained sequence is limited to the CDR3, 36 bases, with the frame set at the first base. The junction shows trimming of 8 bases on V and 1 base on J, plus 8 bases between the germline ends. For CDR1 and CDR2, the germline V gene (reference sequence) lists LNHDA and SQIVND.

Sequences were obtained from PBMCs. The rearranged chain carries TRBV19 and TRBJ1-1; perhaps TRBD1 is the D gene, with 5 bases matching. The TCR sequence derives from a human donor in good health. Some clones in this sample may be carry-over from other donors' samples. The nucleotides are TGTGCCAGTTTGGGGCCGAACACTGAAGCTTTCTTT. The encoded protein is CASLGPNTEAFF.